The 21 T cell receptor beta chains below all came from one sample that was sequenced in a study of T cell responses to AZD1222 COVID-19 vaccine. Profiling relied on immunoSEQ multiplex PCR, and the TCRdb table lists in-frame clones only, not all of them. This sample has 110,000 to 150,000 clones, with over 85% found just once. The sequences come from peripheral blood, collected on day 0 of MenACWY control vaccination. Every receptor here comes from an adult in good health.

To note about this clone: This specimen includes other DNA sequences encoding the same CDR3. The chain employs TRBV12-3 or TRBV12-4 and TRBJ2-1; unclear D gene. The CDR3 runs to 13 residues. Trimming left V 3 bases short and J 3 bases short, with 6 bases between. The CDR3 sequence is CASSLGSYNEQFF. CDR3 bases: TGTGCCAGCAGTTTGGGCAGCTACAATGAGCAGTTCTTC.

The CDR3, as DNA: TGTGCCAGCAGCTTTGCGGGATCCCGCACAGATACGCAGTATTTT. It encodes CASSFAGSRTDTQYF. This chain joins TRBV7-6 and TRBJ2-3, with D perhaps matching TRBD2 (6 bases). The germline V and J ends were trimmed by 3 bases and 1 base, with 11 bases remaining between them. Germline V gene lookup returns CDR1 SGHVS and CDR2 FNYEAQ. CDR3 length equals 15 residues.

The rearrangement uses TRBV9 and TRBJ2-3; possibly TRBD1 for D (6 bases). The CDR3 loop spans 16 amino acids. CDR1 is SGDLS and CDR2 is YYNGEE in the germline V gene. Trimming took off 3 bases at V and 1 base at J, with 15 bases between the two ends. This chain's CDR3 is CASSGRQTGRTDTQYF. DNA for the CDR3: TGTGCCAGCAGCGGACGACAGACAGGACGCACAGATACGCAGTATTTT.

The chain uses TRBV6-2 or TRBV6-3 and TRBJ1-5, with a tentative D call TRBD1 (6 bases). Germline V gene lookup returns CDR1 MNHEY and CDR2 SVGEGT. The CDR3 has 15 residues. The germline V and J ends were trimmed by 6 bases and 3 bases, with 15 bases remaining between them. CDR3 protein: CASSRLRTDNQPQHF. The CDR3 region has the DNA TGTGCCAGCAGCCGACTCAGGACAGACAATCAGCCCCAGCATTTT.

The J gene is TRBJ2-3, the V gene TRBV5-1, with TRBD1 identical over 7 bases. V lost 0 bases and J lost 2; bases outside the gene matches: 12. Germline V gives CDR1 SGHRS, CDR2 YFSETQ. The CDR3 has 18 amino acids. As DNA, the CDR3 is TGCGCCAGCAGCTTGGGGGCCACGACAGGGTATTTCACAGATACGCAGTATTTT. It translates to CASSLGATTGYFTDTQYF.

The gene calls are TRBV11-2 and TRBJ2-7; 9 nucleotides agree with TRBD1. There are 15 residues in the CDR3. The V segment lost 4 bases and the J segment 3 bases; nucleotides outside the gene matches: 7. Germline V gene data show CDR1 as SGHAT and CDR2 as FQNNGV. CDR3: CASSSSDRGDYEQYF. CDR3 nucleotide sequence: TGTGCCAGCAGCTCCTCGGACAGGGGTGACTACGAGCAGTACTTC.

The V and J genes are TRBV6-5 and TRBJ1-1, with unresolved D. Germline V gene sequence: CDR1 MNHEY, CDR2 SVGAGI. The CDR3 has 11 amino acids. V lost 6 bases, J lost 10 bases, and 12 bases lay in between. The CDR3 protein is CASRDLIGAFF. The CDR3 DNA sequence: TGTGCCAGCAGGGACCTTATCGGAGCTTTCTTT.

This clone was detected only a few times. This chain uses TRBV18 with TRBJ1-2; 8 bases agree with TRBD1. V lost 4 bases, J lost 5 bases, and 9 bases stayed unmatched. The CDR3 has 15 amino acids. Per the germline V gene, CDR1 is KGHSH and CDR2 is LQKENI. This chain's CDR3 is CASSLEVQGAYGYTF. CDR3 bases: TGTGCCAGCTCACTAGAGGTCCAGGGGGCTTATGGCTACACCTTC.

The chain is built from TRBV3-1 (or the pseudogene TRBV3-2) and TRBJ1-2, with 11 bases fitting TRBD1. CDR3 length: 15 residues. The ends lost 4 bases at V and 8 bases at J; junction bases unmatched: 9. Germline V gene data show CDR1 as LGHDT and CDR2 as YNNKEL (reference sequence). CDR3 nucleotide sequence: TGTGCCAGCAGCCTTTCCGGGACAGGGGGTAAGGGCTACACCTTC. It is translated as CASSLSGTGGKGYTF.

V and J are TRBV6-4 and TRBJ2-6; D is uncertain. The CDR3 is made up of 14 amino acids. Trimming took 0 bases from V and 2 from J, leaving 2 bases between them. Germline lookup yields CDR1 MRHNA and CDR2 SNTAGT. This CDR3 is CASSDSTGANVLTF. The CDR3 DNA is TGTGCCAGCAGTGACTCGACTGGGGCCAACGTCCTGACTTTC.

The chain is built from TRBV6-4 and TRBJ1-2, with D possibly TRBD1 on 5 matching bases. Trimming pared 5 bases from V and 8 bases from J, leaving 12 bases between. CDR1 and CDR2 (germline): MRHNA, SNTAGT. This CDR3 contains 12 residues. CDR3 sequence (DNA): TGTGCCAGCAGTCAGGGAAGTGGAGGCTACACCTTC. This codes for CASSQGSGGYTF.

V gene TRBV4-3 combines with J gene TRBJ1-1; a weak D match, TRBD1 (6 bases). The CDR3 consists of 16 residues. The V gene lost 0 bases and the J gene lost 1 base, with 12 bases spanning the gap. Germline V gene sequence: CDR1 LGHNA, CDR2 YSLEER. CDR3 nucleotides: TGCGCCAGCAGCCAAGACACAGGGAACCCGAACACTGAAGCTTTCTTT. Translation: CASSQDTGNPNTEAFF.

J is TRBJ2-3 and V is TRBV5-4; weak D call: TRBD2 (6 bases). The germline gives CDR1 SGHNT, CDR2 YYREEE (reference sequence). The CDR3 runs 17 residues. The V end was cut by 1 base, the J end by 2 bases, with 17 bases between. The CDR3 protein is CASSLKQTGVYTDTQYF. The CDR3 nucleotides read TGTGCCAGCAGCTTGAAACAAACGGGAGTCTACACAGATACGCAGTATTTT. The full variable domain, completed using reference TRBV5-4 and TRBJ2-3, is ETGVTQSPTHLIKTRGQQVTLRCSSQSGHNTVSWYQQALGQGPQFIFQYYREEENGRGNFPPRFSGLQFPNYSSELNVNALELDDSALYLCASSLKQTGVYTDTQYFGPGTRLTVL.

V gene TRBV11-2 combines with J gene TRBJ2-1; 8 bases agree with TRBD2. The CDR3 sequence is 16 residues long. Looked up from germline, CDR1 is SGHAT and CDR2 is FQNNGV. Trimming took 1 base from V and 4 from J; bases not matched to a gene: 6. Written as DNA, the CDR3 is TGTGCCAGCAGCTTAGGGTCGGCTAGCGGGTACAATGAGCAGTTCTTC. Protein product: CASSLGSASGYNEQFF.

The J gene is TRBJ1-2, the V gene TRBV29-1, with D unresolved. This CDR3 spans 12 amino acids. Germline V CDR1 and CDR2: SQVTM, ANQGSEA. The V end lost 2 bases, the J end lost 6 bases, and 10 bases lay between the germline ends. Written as DNA, the CDR3 is TGCAGCGTTGAATGGCAGCGGCATGGCTACACCTTC. It specifies CSVEWQRHGYTF. The variable domain in full, with the rest retrieved from reference TRBV29-1 and TRBJ1-2, is SAVISQKPSRDICQRGTSLTIQCQVDSQVTMMFWYRQQPGQSLTLIATANQGSEATYESGFVIDKFPISRPNLTFSTLTVSNMSPEDSSIYLCSVEWQRHGYTFGSGTRLTVV.

This chain links TRBV11-3 with TRBJ2-3, with D perhaps TRBD2 (6 bases). Germline CDR1 is SGHNT and CDR2 is YENEEA. Trimming pared 2 bases from V and 4 bases from J, leaving 19 bases between. The CDR3 is 17 amino acids. The CDR3, as DNA: TGTGCCAGCAGCTTAACATGGGACTCTGCCTCGCCAGATACGCAGTATTTT. It encodes CASSLTWDSASPDTQYF.

The chain uses TRBV29-1 and TRBJ1-5; D might be TRBD1 (5 bases). This CDR3 has 13 residues. CDR1 SQVTM and CDR2 ANQGSEA come from the germline V gene. V gave up 6 bases and J gave up 0 bases, with 9 bases separating them. The CDR3 sequence: CSVVGDSNQPQHF. DNA of the CDR3: TGCAGCGTCGTAGGGGATAGCAATCAGCCCCAGCATTTT.

The chain combines TRBV3-1 (or the pseudogene TRBV3-2) with TRBJ1-1; D is possibly TRBD1 (5 bases). The CDR3 has 14 residues. Trimming took off 2 bases at V and 0 bases at J, with 7 bases between the two ends. Germline values: CDR1 LGHDT, CDR2 YNNKEL (reference sequence). The CDR3 is CASSQTGLNTEAFF. Written as DNA, the CDR3 is TGTGCCAGCAGCCAAACAGGTTTGAACACTGAAGCTTTCTTT.

A word on this clone: Other nucleotide sequences in the sample specify the same CDR3. The chain couples TRBV27 to TRBJ1-1; no reliable D call. Trimming took off 3 bases at V and 5 bases at J, with 7 bases between the two ends. The CDR3 contains 12 residues. Per the germline V gene, CDR1 is MNHEY and CDR2 is SMNVEV (reference sequence). The chain's CDR3 is CASSLAGTEAFF. The DNA of the CDR3 is TGTGCCAGCAGTTTGGCGGGGACTGAAGCTTTCTTT.

This clone was seen just once. The chain recombines TRBV19 with TRBJ2-3; 12 bases fit TRBD2. CDR1 and CDR2 (germline): LNHDA, SQIVND (reference sequence). J was trimmed by 1 base and V by 3 bases; bases with no gene match: 2. The CDR3 is made up of 16 amino acids. As DNA, the CDR3 is TGTGCCAGTAGTATGAGGACTAGCGGGGGCACAGATACGCAGTATTTT. Protein sequence: CASSMRTSGGTDTQYF.

The chain links TRBV27 to TRBJ2-2; TRBD2 matches at 8 bases. The CDR3 spans 15 residues. Trimming removed 8 bases from V and 7 bases from J; junction bases left unmatched: 12. The V gene's germline CDR1 is MNHEY and CDR2 SMNVEV (reference sequence). CDR3 amino acids: CASRGGPNYSGELFF. The CDR3, as DNA: TGTGCCAGCCGCGGGGGGCCCAACTATAGCGGGGAGCTGTTTTTT.